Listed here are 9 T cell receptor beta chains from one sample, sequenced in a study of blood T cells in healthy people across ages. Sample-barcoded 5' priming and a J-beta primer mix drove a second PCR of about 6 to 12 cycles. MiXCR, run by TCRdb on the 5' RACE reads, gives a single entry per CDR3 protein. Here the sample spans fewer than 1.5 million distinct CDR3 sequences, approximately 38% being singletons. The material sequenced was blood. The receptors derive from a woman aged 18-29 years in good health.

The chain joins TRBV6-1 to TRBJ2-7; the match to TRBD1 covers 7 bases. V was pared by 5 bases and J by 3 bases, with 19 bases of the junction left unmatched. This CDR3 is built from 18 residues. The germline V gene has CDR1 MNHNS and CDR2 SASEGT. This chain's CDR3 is CASSTFASRDSGIYEQYF. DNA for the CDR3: TGTGCCAGCAGTACATTTGCGAGCCGGGACAGCGGAATCTACGAGCAGTACTTC.

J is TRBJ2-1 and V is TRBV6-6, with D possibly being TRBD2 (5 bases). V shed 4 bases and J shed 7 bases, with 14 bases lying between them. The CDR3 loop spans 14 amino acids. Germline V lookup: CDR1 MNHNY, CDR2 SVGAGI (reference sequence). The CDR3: CASSCGLIGNEQFF. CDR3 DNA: TGTGCCAGCAGTTGCGGACTCATTGGGAATGAGCAGTTCTTC.

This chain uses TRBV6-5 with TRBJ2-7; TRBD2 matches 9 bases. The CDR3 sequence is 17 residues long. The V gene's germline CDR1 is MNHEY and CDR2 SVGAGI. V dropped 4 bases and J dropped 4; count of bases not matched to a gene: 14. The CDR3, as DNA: TGTGCCAGCAGTTTCGCAATGGCGGGGGGGGACCGATACGAGCAGTACTTC. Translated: CASSFAMAGGDRYEQYF.

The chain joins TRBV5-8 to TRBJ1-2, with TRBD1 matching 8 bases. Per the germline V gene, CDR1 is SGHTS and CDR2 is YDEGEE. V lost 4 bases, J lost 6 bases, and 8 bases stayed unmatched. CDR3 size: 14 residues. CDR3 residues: CASSVGQGEDGYTF. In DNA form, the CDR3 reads TGTGCCAGCAGCGTAGGACAGGGAGAGGATGGCTACACCTTC.

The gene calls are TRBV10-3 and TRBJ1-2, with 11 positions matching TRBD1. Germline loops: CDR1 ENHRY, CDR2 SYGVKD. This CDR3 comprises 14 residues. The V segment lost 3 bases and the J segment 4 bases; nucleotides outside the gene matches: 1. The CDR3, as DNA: TGTGCCATCAGTGAAGGGACAGGGGGCTATGGCTACACCTTC. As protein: CAISEGTGGYGYTF.

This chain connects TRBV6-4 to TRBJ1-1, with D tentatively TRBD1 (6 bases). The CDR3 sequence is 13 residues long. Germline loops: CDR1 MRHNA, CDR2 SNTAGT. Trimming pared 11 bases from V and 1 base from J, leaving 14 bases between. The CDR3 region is CADRRGRNTEAFF. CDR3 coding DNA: TGTGCCGACAGAAGGGGGAGGAACACTGAAGCTTTCTTT.

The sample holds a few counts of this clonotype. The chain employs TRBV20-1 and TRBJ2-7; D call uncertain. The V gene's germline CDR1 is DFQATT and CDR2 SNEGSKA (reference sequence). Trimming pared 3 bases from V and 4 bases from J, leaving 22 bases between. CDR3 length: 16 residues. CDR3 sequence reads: CSASVAGPSNLYEQYF. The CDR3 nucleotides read TGCAGTGCTAGCGTAGCCGGGCCCTCAAATTTGTACGAGCAGTACTTC.

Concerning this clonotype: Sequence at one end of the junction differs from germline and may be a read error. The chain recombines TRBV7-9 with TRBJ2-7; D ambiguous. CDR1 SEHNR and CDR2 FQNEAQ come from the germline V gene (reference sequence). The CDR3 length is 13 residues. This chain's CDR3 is CAGSLDGSYEQYF. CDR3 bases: TGTGCCGGCAGCTTAGACGGCAGCTACGAGCAGTACTTC.

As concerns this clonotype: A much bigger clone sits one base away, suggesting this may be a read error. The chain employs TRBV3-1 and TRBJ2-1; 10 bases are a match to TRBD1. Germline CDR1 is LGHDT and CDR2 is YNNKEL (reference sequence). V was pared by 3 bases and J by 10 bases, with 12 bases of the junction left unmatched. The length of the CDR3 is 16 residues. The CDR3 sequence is CASSHPDETGGYEQFF. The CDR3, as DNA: TGTGCCAGCAGCCACCCCGACGAGACAGGGGGCTACGAGCAGTTCTTC.